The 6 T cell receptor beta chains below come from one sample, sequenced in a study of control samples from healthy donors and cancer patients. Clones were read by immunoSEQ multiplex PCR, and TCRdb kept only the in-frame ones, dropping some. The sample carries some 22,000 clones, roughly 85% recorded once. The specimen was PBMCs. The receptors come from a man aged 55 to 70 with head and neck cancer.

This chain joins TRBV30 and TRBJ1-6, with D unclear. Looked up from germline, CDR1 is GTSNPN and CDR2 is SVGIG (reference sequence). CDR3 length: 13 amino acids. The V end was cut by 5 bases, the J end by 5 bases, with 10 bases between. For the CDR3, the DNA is TGTGCCTGGCCGTGGGGAAATAATTCACCCCTCCACTTT. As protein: CAWPWGNNSPLHF.

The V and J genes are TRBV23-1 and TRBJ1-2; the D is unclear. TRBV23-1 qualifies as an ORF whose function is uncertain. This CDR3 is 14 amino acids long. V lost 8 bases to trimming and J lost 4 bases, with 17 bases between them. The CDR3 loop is CASLQWAGTYGYTF. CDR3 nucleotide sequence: TGCGCCAGCCTTCAGTGGGCCGGTACCTATGGCTACACCTTC.

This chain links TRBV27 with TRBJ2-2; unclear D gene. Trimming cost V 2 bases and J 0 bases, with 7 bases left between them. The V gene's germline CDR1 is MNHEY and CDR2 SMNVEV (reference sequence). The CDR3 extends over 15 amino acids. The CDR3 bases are TGTGCCAGCAGTTTAACGGTTTCGAACACCGGGGAGCTGTTTTTT. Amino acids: CASSLTVSNTGELFF.

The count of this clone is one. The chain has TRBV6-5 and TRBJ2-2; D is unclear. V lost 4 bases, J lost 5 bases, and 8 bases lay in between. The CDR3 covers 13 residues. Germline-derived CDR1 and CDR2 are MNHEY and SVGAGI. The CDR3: CASSSSRTGELFF. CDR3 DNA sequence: TGTGCCAGCAGTTCCTCCCGAACCGGGGAGCTGTTTTTT.

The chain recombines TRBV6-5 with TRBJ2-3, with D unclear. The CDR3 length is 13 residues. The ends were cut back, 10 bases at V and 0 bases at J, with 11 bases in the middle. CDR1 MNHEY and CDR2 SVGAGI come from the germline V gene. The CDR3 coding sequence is TGTGCCACCCTGAGTACTAGCACAGATACGCAGTATTTT. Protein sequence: CATLSTSTDTQYF.

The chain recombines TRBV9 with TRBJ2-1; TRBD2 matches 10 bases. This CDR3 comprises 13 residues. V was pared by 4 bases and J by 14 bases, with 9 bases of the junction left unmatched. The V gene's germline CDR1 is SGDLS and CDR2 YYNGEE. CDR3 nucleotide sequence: TGTGCCAGCAGCCCCCAGCCCACTAGCGGGAAGTTCTTC. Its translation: CASSPQPTSGKFF.